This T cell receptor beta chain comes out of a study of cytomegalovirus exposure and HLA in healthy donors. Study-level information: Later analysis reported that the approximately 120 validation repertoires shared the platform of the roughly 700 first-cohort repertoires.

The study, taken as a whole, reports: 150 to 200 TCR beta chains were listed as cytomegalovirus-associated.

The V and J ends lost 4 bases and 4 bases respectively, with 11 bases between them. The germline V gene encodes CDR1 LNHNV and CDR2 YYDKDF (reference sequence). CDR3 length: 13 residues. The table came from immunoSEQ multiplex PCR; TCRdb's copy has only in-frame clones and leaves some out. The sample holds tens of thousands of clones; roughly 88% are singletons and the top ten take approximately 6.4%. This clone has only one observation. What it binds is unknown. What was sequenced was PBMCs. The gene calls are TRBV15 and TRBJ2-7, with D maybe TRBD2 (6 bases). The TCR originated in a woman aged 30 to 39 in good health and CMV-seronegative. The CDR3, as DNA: TGTGCCACCAGCAAAATAAGCGGGTACGAGCAGTACTTC. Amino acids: CATSKISGYEQYF.